This is a list of T cell receptor beta chains from one sample in a study of Graves' ophthalmopathy and Graves' hyperthyroidism. TCRdb ran MiXCR on the multiplex PCR reads and lists one entry per CDR3 protein. The table shows 450,000 or so distinct CDR3 sequences, with under 15% occurring only once. The sample consisted of blood. All receptors derive from a woman under 40 with Graves' ophthalmopathy. The CDR3 runs from the conserved cysteine through the conserved F or W. The D gene is left open where the match is weak. Size values are once, few and many counts, or a class for expanded clones, and some rows have none.

TRBJ2-5 TRBD2 TRBV7-8 many CASSSTSGGAGETQYF TGTGCCAGCAGCTCGACTAGCGGGGGGGCTGGGGAGACCCAGTACTTC
TRBJ2-5 NA TRBV12-3/TRBV12-4 many CASSVYEEGGQTQYF TGTGCCAGCAGCGTTTACGAGGAAGGGGGACAGACCCAGTACTTC
TRBJ2-5 NA TRBV29-1 many CSVEGGTETQYF TGCAGCGTTGAAGGCGGCACAGAGACCCAGTACTTC
TRBJ2-2 TRBD2 TRBV4-1 many CASSLSGGQGGELFF TGCGCCAGCAGCCTCAGCGGGGGGCAGGGCGGGGAGCTGTTTTTT
TRBJ1-6 TRBD1 TRBV6-5 NA CASSYGRQGGSPLHF TGTGCCAGCAGTTATGGTCGACAGGGCGGTTCACCCCTCCACTTT
TRBJ2-7 TRBD2 TRBV5-6 many CASSIVVAGGTYEQYF TGTGCCAGCAGTATTGTGGTAGCGGGCGGGACCTACGAGCAGTACTTC
TRBJ2-7 NA TRBV2 NA CASAKLPIQGMVNEQYF TGTGCCAGCGCTAAATTACCCATCCAGGGGATGGTAAACGAGCAGTACTTC
TRBJ2-3 NA TRBV28 NA CASSSGAGSTDSQYF TGTGCCAGCAGTTCCGGCGCAGGCTCCACAGATTCGCAGTATTTT
TRBJ1-3 NA TRBV6-5 many CASSPHQGGSGNTIYF TGTGCCAGCAGTCCCCACCAAGGGGGCTCTGGAAACACCATATATTTT
TRBJ1-1 TRBD1 TRBV6-5 NA CASSSTDRGQTEAFF TGTGCCAGCAGTTCCACGGACAGGGGGCAAACTGAAGCTTTCTTT
TRBJ1-2 TRBD1 TRBV28 many CASSRGPYGYTF TGTGCCAGCAGCAGGGGGCCCTATGGCTACACCTTC
TRBJ1-6 TRBD1 TRBV18 few CASSRRQGKDSPLHF TGTGCCAGCTCACGAAGACAGGGTAAAGACTCACCCCTCCACTTT
TRBJ2-7 TRBD2 TRBV6-1 many CASSRTSGYEQYF TGTGCCAGCAGCCGGACTAGCGGTTACGAGCAGTACTTC
TRBJ2-2 NA TRBV3-1 NA CASSQDIDRPNTGELFF TGTGCCAGCAGCCAAGATATAGACAGACCGAACACCGGGGAGCTGTTTTTT
TRBJ1-2 NA TRBV5-5 NA CASSPDSLAGYTF TGTGCCAGCAGCCCGGACAGCCTTGCTGGCTACACCTTC
TRBJ2-5 NA TRBV28 NA CASSFTVIGETQYF TGTGCCAGCAGTTTCACGGTCATTGGAGAGACCCAGTACTTC
TRBJ2-7 NA TRBV20-1 many CSAYMDAYEQYF TGCAGTGCTTACATGGACGCCTACGAGCAGTACTTC
TRBJ1-1 NA TRBV6-5 many CASSLSNSEAFF TGTGCCAGCAGTTTGAGTAACAGTGAAGCTTTCTTT
TRBJ1-6 TRBD1 TRBV5-1 NA CASSLAPGQGAYSPLHF TGCGCCAGCAGCTTGGCCCCGGGACAGGGGGCTTATTCACCCCTCCACTTT
TRBJ1-1 NA TRBV6-5 many CASSYGTKRTEAFF TGTGCCAGCAGTTACGGGACTAAAAGAACTGAAGCTTTCTTT
TRBJ1-1 NA TRBV27 many CASSLLPLGQHTEAFF TGTGCCAGCAGTTTATTACCTCTAGGACAGCACACTGAAGCTTTCTTT
TRBJ1-5 NA TRBV20-1 many CSARDEGMSNQPQHF TGCAGTGCTAGAGATGAGGGGATGAGCAATCAGCCCCAGCATTTT